The 5 T cell receptor beta chains below come from one sample, sequenced in a study of radiotherapy plus CTLA-4 blockade in lung cancer. This table comes from immunoSEQ multiplex PCR, and its TCRdb copy is limited to in-frame clones, with some not included. The table shows 75,000 or so clones, with over 65% occurring only once. The sequencing here drew on peripheral blood, taken from a patient treated with radiotherapy plus ipilimumab. These TCRs come from a human donor with non-small cell lung cancer who had a complete response to radiotherapy plus ipilimumab.

V gene TRBV19 combines with J gene TRBJ1-2; tentative D call: TRBD1 (5 bases). The CDR3 sequence is 13 residues long. Trimming removed 6 bases at V and 8 bases at J, with 16 bases between. Germline assignment: CDR1 LNHDA and CDR2 SQIVND (reference sequence). CDR3 amino acids: CASSPGGGRGYTF. CDR3 nucleotide sequence: TGTGCCAGTAGCCCGGGGGGGGGAAGAGGCTACACCTTC. Together with reference TRBV19 and TRBJ1-2, the CDR3 gives the full variable domain: DGGITQSPKYLFRKEGQNVTLSCEQNLNHDAMYWYRQDPGQGLRLIYYSQIVNDFQKGDIAEGYSVSREKKESFPLTVTSAQKNPTAFYLCASSPGGGRGYTFGSGTRLTVV.

The CDR3: CAWSVPGRETQYF. CDR3 in DNA: TGTGCCTGGAGTGTACCCGGGAGGGAGACCCAGTACTTC. The J gene is TRBJ2-5, the V gene TRBV30; 7 positions agree with TRBD2. V shed 0 bases, J shed 5 bases, and the junction held 3 bases outside the gene matches. The CDR3 consists of 13 residues. Germline V gene data show CDR1 as GTSNPN and CDR2 as SVGIG (reference sequence).

The chain carries TRBV18 and TRBJ2-2; tentative D call: TRBD2 (7 bases). CDR1 is KGHSH, CDR2 LQKENI, per germline. V shed 2 bases and J shed 4 bases, with 17 bases lying between them. CDR3 length equals 17 residues. The CDR3: CASSPSSPRGGTGELFF. DNA of the CDR3: TGTGCCAGCTCACCATCCTCCCCGAGGGGGGGCACCGGGGAGCTGTTTTTT.

This clone has more than one count but fewer than ten. The J gene is TRBJ2-1, the V gene TRBV5-1, with D unresolved. Germline V lookup: CDR1 SGHRS, CDR2 YFSETQ. The CDR3 sequence is 13 residues long. Trimming removed 5 bases from V and 1 base from J, with 7 bases in between. This CDR3 reads CASRAGSYNEQFF. The CDR3, as DNA: TGCGCCAGCAGGGCTGGATCCTACAATGAGCAGTTCTTC. The variable domain in full, completed from reference TRBV5-1 and TRBJ2-1, reads KAGVTQTPRYLIKTRGQQVTLSCSPISGHRSVSWYQQTPGQGLQFLFEYFSETQRNKGNFPGRFSGRQFSNSRSEMNVSTLELGDSALYLCASRAGSYNEQFFGPGTRLTVL.

CDR3 residues: CASSVDIGTTEAFF. For the CDR3, the DNA is TGTGCCAGCAGCGTAGATATAGGGACCACTGAAGCTTTCTTT. The J gene is TRBJ1-1, the V gene TRBV9; weak D call: TRBD1 (5 bases). CDR1 is SGDLS, CDR2 YYNGEE, per germline. The V and J ends lost 0 bases and 4 bases respectively, with 10 bases between them. This CDR3 is built from 14 residues. The full variable domain, with the rest looked up from reference TRBV9 and TRBJ1-1, is DSGVTQTPKHLITATGQRVTLRCSPRSGDLSVYWYQQSLDQGLQFLIQYYNGEERAKGNILERFSAQQFPDLHSELNLSSLELGDSALYFCASSVDIGTTEAFFGQGTRLTVV.